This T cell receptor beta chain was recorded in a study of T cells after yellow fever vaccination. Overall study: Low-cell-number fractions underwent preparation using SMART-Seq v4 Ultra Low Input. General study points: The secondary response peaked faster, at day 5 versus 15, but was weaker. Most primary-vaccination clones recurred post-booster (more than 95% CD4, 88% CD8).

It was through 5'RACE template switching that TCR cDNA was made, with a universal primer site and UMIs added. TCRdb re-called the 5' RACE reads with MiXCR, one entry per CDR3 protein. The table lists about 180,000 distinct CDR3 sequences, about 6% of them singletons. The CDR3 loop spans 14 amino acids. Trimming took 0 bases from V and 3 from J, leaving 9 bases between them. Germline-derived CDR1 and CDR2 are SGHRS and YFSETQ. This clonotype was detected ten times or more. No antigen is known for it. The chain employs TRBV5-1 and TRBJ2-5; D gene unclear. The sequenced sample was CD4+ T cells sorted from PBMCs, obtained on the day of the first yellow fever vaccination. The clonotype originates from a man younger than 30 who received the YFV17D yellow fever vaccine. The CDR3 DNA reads TGCGCCAGCAGCTTGGGTCAGGAGAAAGAGACCCAGTACTTC. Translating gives CASSLGQEKETQYF.